Below, 18 T cell receptor beta chains from the same sample are listed, as sequenced in a study of CD8 T cells in ankylosing spondylitis. TCRdb re-called the 5' RACE reads with MiXCR, one entry per CDR3 protein. The sample has 150,000 to 250,000 distinct CDR3 sequences, about 13% seen once. Input material: blood, either unsorted or a sorted T cell fraction (not recorded which). Receptor source: a male donor with ankylosing spondylitis or in good health (not recorded which).

The rearrangement links TRBV6-1 to TRBJ2-7, with 8 bases matching TRBD1. The germline V gene encodes CDR1 MNHNS and CDR2 SASEGT. J gave up 4 bases and V 6 bases, and 2 bases lay outside the gene matches. The CDR3 consists of 12 residues. CDR3 in DNA: TGTGCCAGCAGCCGACAGGGGTACGAGCAGTACTTC. It translates to CASSRQGYEQYF.

There are a few counts of this clonotype. The chain has TRBV7-6 and TRBJ2-3, with 9 nucleotides matching TRBD1. Unmatched junction bases numbered 12, after V lost 5 bases and J lost 3 bases. This CDR3 comprises 17 residues. Germline V CDR1 and CDR2: SGHVS, FNYEAQ. The CDR3 sequence is CASSKTTTGGMTDTQYF. The CDR3 DNA follows: TGTGCCAGCAGCAAAACCACGACAGGGGGGATGACAGATACGCAGTATTTT.

V and J are TRBV20-1 and TRBJ1-1; D uncertain. This CDR3 has 13 amino acids. Germline V gives CDR1 DFQATT, CDR2 SNEGSKA (reference sequence). The ends were cut back, 1 base at V and 3 bases at J, with 9 bases in the middle. The CDR3 DNA sequence: TGCAGTGCTAGAGGGGGAGGGTACACTGAAGCTTTCTTT. Encoded protein: CSARGGGYTEAFF.

This clonotype came up many times. The V gene is TRBV12-3 or TRBV12-4, the J gene TRBJ2-2; 11 positions match TRBD2. This CDR3 region has 15 residues. Trimming cost V 6 bases and J 4 bases; bases outside gene matches: 4. CDR3 region: CASSPTSGGTGELFF. As DNA, the CDR3 is TGTGCCAGCAGCCCCACTAGCGGGGGCACCGGGGAGCTGTTTTTT.

The V gene is TRBV4-1, the J gene TRBJ1-6; 9 positions agree with TRBD1. Germline-derived CDR1 and CDR2 are MGHRA and YSYEKL. The CDR3 covers 16 residues. V lost 0 bases, J lost 9 bases, and 6 bases stayed unmatched. CDR3 loop: CASSQEGQGVGSPLHF. CDR3 in DNA: TGCGCCAGCAGCCAAGAGGGACAGGGAGTGGGTTCACCCCTCCACTTT.

J is TRBJ1-4 and V is TRBV5-1, with 9 positions matching TRBD1. V lost 6 bases, J lost 0 bases, and 6 bases stayed unmatched. There are 16 residues in the CDR3. CDR1 and CDR2 from the germline V gene are SGHRS and YFSETQ. The CDR3 here is CASNAGQGATNEKLFF. The CDR3 nucleotides are TGCGCCAGCAACGCGGGACAGGGCGCAACTAATGAAAAACTGTTTTTT.

This clonotype has just a few counts. J is TRBJ2-5 and V is TRBV11-3; the match to TRBD1 covers 10 bases. This CDR3 spans 16 amino acids. V shed 4 bases and J 2 bases; nucleotides not matched to a gene: 7. Germline V gives CDR1 SGHNT, CDR2 YENEEA. The CDR3 here is CASSSEGTGVQETQYF. CDR3 bases: TGTGCCAGCAGCTCCGAGGGGACAGGGGTACAAGAGACCCAGTACTTC.

This clonotype was seen only a few times. V gene TRBV7-2 combines with J gene TRBJ2-4, with D unclear. CDR1 SGHTA and CDR2 FQGNSA come from the germline V gene. V lost 2 bases and J lost 0, with 14 bases in between. The CDR3 sequence is 17 residues long. Here the CDR3 reads CASSLISLRLAKNIQYF. The CDR3 DNA sequence: TGTGCCAGCAGCTTAATATCTTTAAGGCTAGCCAAAAACATTCAGTACTTC.

The chain employs TRBV9 and TRBJ2-7, with D perhaps matching TRBD2 (6 bases). The V gene's germline CDR1 is SGDLS and CDR2 YYNGEE. This CDR3 is built from 15 residues. The V gene lost 0 bases and the J gene lost 0 bases, with 10 bases spanning the gap. The CDR3 DNA sequence: TGTGCCAGCAGCGTAGGCAGGGAGGCCTCCTACGAGCAGTACTTC. Its translation is CASSVGREASYEQYF.

Only a few counts were recorded for this clonotype. The J gene is TRBJ2-1, the V gene TRBV6-5; tentatively, D is TRBD1 (6 bases). V was cut by 0 bases and J by 12 bases, with 12 bases left in between. The germline V gene encodes CDR1 MNHEY and CDR2 SVGAGI. The CDR3 runs to 13 residues. The CDR3 DNA reads TGTGCCAGCAGTTACTCGAGGACAGAACGGCAGTTCTTC. This encodes CASSYSRTERQFF.

The chain couples TRBV29-1 to TRBJ2-5, with D tentatively TRBD1 (5 bases). The V gene lost 5 bases and the J gene lost 2 bases, with 15 bases spanning the gap. Germline loops: CDR1 SQVTM, CDR2 ANQGSEA. The CDR3 contains 14 residues. The CDR3 reads CSVPWGALQETQYF. CDR3 nucleotide sequence: TGCAGCGTTCCTTGGGGCGCCTTACAAGAGACCCAGTACTTC.

This clonotype was detected only a few times. The genes are TRBV10-3 and TRBJ2-5, with 7 bases fitting TRBD2. Losses at the gene ends were 4 bases for V and 1 base for J; bases not matched to a gene: 3. Per the germline V gene, CDR1 is ENHRY and CDR2 is SYGVKD. The CDR3 spans 14 residues. The DNA for the CDR3 is TGTGCCATCAGTGGGGAGGGGTTCCAAGAGACCCAGTACTTC. Translating it yields CAISGEGFQETQYF.

J is TRBJ2-3 and V is TRBV9; D possibly corresponds to TRBD2 (6 bases). With 0 bases removed from V and 2 bases from J, the gap between germline ends came to 25 bases. The CDR3 spans 20 residues. Germline V gene lookup returns CDR1 SGDLS and CDR2 YYNGEE. The CDR3 DNA reads as TGTGCCAGCAGCGTAGTTCCCCTGGGCGGGATATCATCTTCCACAGATACGCAGTATTTT. This sequence encodes CASSVVPLGGISSSTDTQYF.

Turning to this clonotype: A much larger clone sits a single nucleotide away, making a read error possible. The rearrangement uses TRBV7-9 and TRBJ2-3; D gene ambiguous. The CDR3 covers 13 residues. With 5 bases removed from V and 0 bases from J, the gap between germline ends came to 6 bases. Germline V gene lookup returns CDR1 SEHNR and CDR2 FQNEAQ (reference sequence). CDR3 nucleotides: TGTGCCAGCAGCCGGATTAGCACAGATACGCAGTATTTT. This translates into CASSRISTDTQYF. Full variable domain (outside the CDR3, taken from reference TRBV7-9 and TRBJ2-3): DTGVSQNPRHKITKRGQNVTFRCDPISEHNRLYWYRQTLGQGPEFLTYFQNEAQLEKSRLLSDRFSAERPKGSFSTLEIQRTEQGDSAMYLCASSRISTDTQYFGPGTRLTVL.

This clonotype showed up just a few times. The chain links TRBV5-6 to TRBJ2-2; 7 nucleotides line up with TRBD2. Germline V lookup: CDR1 SGHDT, CDR2 YYEEEE. V lost 4 bases and J lost 6; bases outside the gene matches: 6. The CDR3 length is 14 residues. The CDR3 region is CASSEGRDPGELFF. The CDR3 DNA is TGTGCCAGCAGCGAGGGGAGGGACCCCGGGGAGCTGTTTTTT.

This clonotype was seen at least ten times. V usage is TRBV5-8 and J usage is TRBJ2-1; 10 nucleotides match TRBD2. The CDR3 has 17 amino acids. The junction had 7 bases not matched to a gene; V was cut back by 4 bases and J by 0 bases. The germline CDR1 and CDR2 sequences are SGHTS and YDEGEE. CDR3 nucleotides: TGTGCCAGCAGCCGGACTAGCGGTAGGAGCTCCTACAATGAGCAGTTCTTC. Amino acid sequence: CASSRTSGRSSYNEQFF.

The chain uses TRBV7-2 and TRBJ2-7; D remains unclear. There are 14 residues in the CDR3. Trimming pared 2 bases from V and 2 bases from J, leaving 10 bases between. The germline V gene encodes CDR1 SGHTA and CDR2 FQGNSA. CDR3 in DNA: TGTGCCAGCAGCTTACATCTGGCCCCCTACGAGCAGTACTTC. Translating gives CASSLHLAPYEQYF.

The chain has TRBV12-3 or TRBV12-4 and TRBJ2-4, with D maybe TRBD2 (6 bases). Deletions cut 6 bases from V and 7 bases from J, with 13 bases between. This CDR3 contains 13 residues. The CDR3 reads CASSSGEENIQYF. The CDR3 bases are TGTGCCAGCAGCTCGGGAGAGGAGAACATTCAGTACTTC.